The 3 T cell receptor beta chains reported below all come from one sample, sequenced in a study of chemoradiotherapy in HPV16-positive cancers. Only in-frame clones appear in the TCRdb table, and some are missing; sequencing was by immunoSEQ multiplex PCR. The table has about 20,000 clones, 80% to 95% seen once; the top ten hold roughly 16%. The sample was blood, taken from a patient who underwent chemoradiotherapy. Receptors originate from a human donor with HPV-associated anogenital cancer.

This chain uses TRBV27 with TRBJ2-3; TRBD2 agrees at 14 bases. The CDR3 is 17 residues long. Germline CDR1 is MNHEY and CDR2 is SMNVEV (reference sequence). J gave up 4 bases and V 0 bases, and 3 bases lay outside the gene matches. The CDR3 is CASSLSGLAGVPDTQYF. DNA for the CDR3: TGTGCCAGCAGTTTATCGGGACTAGCGGGAGTCCCAGATACGCAGTATTTT.

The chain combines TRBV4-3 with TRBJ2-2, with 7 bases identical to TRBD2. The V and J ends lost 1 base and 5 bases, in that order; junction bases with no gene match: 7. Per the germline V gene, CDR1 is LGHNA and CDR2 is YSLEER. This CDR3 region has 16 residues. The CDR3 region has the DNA TGCGCCAGCAGCCAAGTAAGCGCGGGAGAGACCGGGGAGCTGTTTTTT. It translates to CASSQVSAGETGELFF.

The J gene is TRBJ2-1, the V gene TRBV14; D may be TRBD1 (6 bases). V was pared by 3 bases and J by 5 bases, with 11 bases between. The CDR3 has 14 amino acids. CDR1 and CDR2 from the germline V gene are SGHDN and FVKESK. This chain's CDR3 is CASSQWTANNEQFF. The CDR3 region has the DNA TGTGCCAGCAGCCAGTGGACAGCTAACAATGAGCAGTTCTTC.